This TCR beta chain was identified during a study of T cell responses to AZD1222 COVID-19 vaccine. The study, taken as a whole, reports: White British ancestry dominated among donors, who included more females, and clonal diversity was possibly underestimated. Increases in Spike-specific TCR breadth and depth were seen after two AZD1222 doses.

Germline-derived CDR1 and CDR2 are SEHNR and FQNEAQ (reference sequence). V was pared by 4 bases and J by 3 bases, with 4 bases between. The length of the CDR3 is 12 residues. As to this clone: Its antigen is still unknown.

The repertoire was sequenced with immunoSEQ multiplex PCR; TCRdb's copy has only in-frame clones and lacks some. The table includes 120,000 to 150,000 clones, just over 90% detected once. This receptor was taken from an adult in good health. Sequences were derived from peripheral blood, sampled on day 0 of MenACWY control vaccination. This sequence joins TRBV7-9 and TRBJ2-1; D gene uncertain. Written as DNA, the CDR3 is TGTGCCAGCAGCTCTCTCTACAATGAGCAGTTCTTC. Translated, it gives CASSSLYNEQFF.